The entry below gives a single T cell receptor beta chain sequence along with its context. No antigen is known for it. No much larger clonotype is one base removed from it; base qualities were not supplied. The data stem from a study of T cell changes during pregnancy in multiple sclerosis (dated by TCRdb to between 2018 and 2021). Background on the whole study: In women with multiple sclerosis, the researchers looked at how the T cell repertoire shifted as pregnancy progressed.

The library was obtained by the immunoSEQ multiplex PCR assay. TCRdb took over this immuneACCESS table, retaining in-frame rearrangements with V and J assigned. Such tables are incomplete; in checked studies, under half of the missing clones stem from an unresolved V gene, and the remainder is unexplained. Recorded for this sample are about 39,000 clones; around nine tenths of them occurred a single time. Of the sample, approximately 0.49% falls within the top ten clones. The CDR3 runs 15 amino acids, cysteine and phenylalanine included. Left in the record is the CDR3 DNA by itself, 45 bases read in frame from the first base. The V end loses 6 bases and the J end loses 4 bases, and a stretch of 18 bases separates them. For CDR1 and CDR2, the germline V gene lists SNHLY and FYNNEI.

The chain employs TRBV2 and TRBJ1-2; no D segment can be confidently identified. The sample consisted of CD4+ T cells from peripheral blood mononuclear cells, taken in the first trimester of pregnancy. The clonotype originates from a female donor in good health, enrolled as a control in a pregnancy study. The CDR3 reads CASRATASGGYGYTF. In nucleotides, the sequence is TGTGCCAGCAGGGCAACAGCTTCAGGAGGCTATGGCTACACCTTC.